The source of this TCR beta chain is a study of T cells in Graves' hyperthyroidism and ophthalmopathy. Whole-study results and caveats: Ophthalmopathy cases were set apart from stable hyperthyroidism by a 13 V-J model.

Absent ophthalmopathy progression within 18 months defined stable Graves' hyperthyroidism. Concerning this clonotype: What it binds is not known.

The CDR3 length is 11 residues. The germline V and J ends were trimmed by 7 bases and 7 bases, with 7 bases remaining between them. Germline CDR1 is ENHRY and CDR2 is SYGVKD. Researchers took RNA transcripts and amplified the TCR beta CDR3 regions from them. The HTBI primer set served for first-round RT-PCR of the TCR CDR3. MiXCR, run by TCRdb on the multiplex PCR reads, gives a single entry per CDR3 protein. Of 600,000 or so distinct CDR3 sequences listed, more than 45% were seen once; the top ten hold 8.2%. This chain uses TRBV10-3 with TRBJ2-2; possible D gene TRBD2, 5 bases. The sample taken for sequencing was peripheral blood or thyroid tissue (not recorded which). This clonotype was sampled from a woman younger than 35 with Graves' hyperthyroidism. The CDR3, as DNA: TGTGCCATCACCGAGGGCGGGGAGCTGTTTTTT. Protein: CAITEGGELFF.